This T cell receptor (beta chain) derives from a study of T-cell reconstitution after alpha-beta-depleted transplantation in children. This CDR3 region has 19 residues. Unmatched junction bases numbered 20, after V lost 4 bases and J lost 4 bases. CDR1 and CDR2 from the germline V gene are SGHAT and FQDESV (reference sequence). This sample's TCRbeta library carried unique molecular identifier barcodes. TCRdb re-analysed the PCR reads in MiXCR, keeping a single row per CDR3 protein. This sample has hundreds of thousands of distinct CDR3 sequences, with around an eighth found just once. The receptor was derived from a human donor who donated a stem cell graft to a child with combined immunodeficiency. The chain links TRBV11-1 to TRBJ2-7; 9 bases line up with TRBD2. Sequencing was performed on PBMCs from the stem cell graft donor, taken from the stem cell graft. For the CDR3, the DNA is TGTGCCAGCAGCTCAAAAACTAGCCCCATAGCGGGAGACTGGTACGAGCAGTACTTC. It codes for CASSSKTSPIAGDWYEQYF.